The following is a T cell receptor (beta chain) sequence with its context. This clone was counted a single time. This clone's antigen is unknown. One base away there is no much larger clone; base qualities are not given. Including the terminal cysteine and phenylalanine, the CDR3 comprises 16 residues. Only the CDR3 portion is preserved as DNA: 48 bases, with reading frame beginning at the first base. Trimming costs V 4 bases and J 0 bases, and their ends lie 16 bases apart. CDR1 and CDR2, per the germline V gene, are SGHTA and FQGNSA. Each clonotype received, on average, approximately 9.9x coverage in deep resolution sequencing performed on a MiSeq, where the target depth lay between 1 in 1 million and 1 in 200,000 T cells. The immunoSEQ hsTCRB Kit was used to generate TCR beta libraries. In the authors' own workflow: ImmunoSEQ Data Assistant and ImmunoSEQ Analyzer were used for data analysis, and V, D and J genes were assigned according to IMGT definitions. Clonality was computed as one minus normalized Shannon entropy of productive rearrangement frequencies, ranging from 0 to 1. Only overrepresented clonotypes making up at least 0.05% of the repertoire of each patient were included in the public clonotype analysis. Some 13 age-matched healthy donor repertoires from immuneACCESS were used as controls for clonality. TCRdb took over this immuneACCESS table, retaining in-frame rearrangements with V and J assigned. Such tables are incomplete; in checked studies, under half of the missing clones stem from an unresolved V gene, and the remainder is unexplained. Clonal size and the V and J genes are those of that table, whereas D and trimming came from the DNA. This sample lists 15,000 to 20,000 clones; around 67% were detected once. The ten largest clones represent 18% of the sample.

For TCR beta library preparation, roughly 2.2 micrograms of genomic DNA was extracted from cryopreserved PBMCs. Longitudinal blood samples from CLL patients on ibrutinib monotherapy were analyzed using high-throughput TCR beta sequencing. The patients were enrolled in a single-center, open-label phase 2 trial of ibrutinib monotherapy. This entry belongs to a study of cytotoxic CD8 clonotypes in ibrutinib-treated CLL (dated by TCRdb to about 2021). Study-wide context: In this cohort, approximately 14 patients were treatment-naive and roughly 10 were relapsed/refractory, while some 18 had unmutated IGHV. Partial responses were observed in about 25 patients and complete responses in 2; after a median follow-up of 68 months, remission was maintained in 15 or so patients and progression was observed in approximately twelve. Samples at response were collected after a median of roughly 13 months of treatment, with a range of 6 to 36 months. Longitudinal samples were obtainable from about 30% of the roughly 90 participants in the trial. Cryopreserved peripheral blood mononuclear cells were obtained prior to treatment, at the time of response, and at either disease progression or sustained remission. An average of around 260,000 productive templates and tens of thousands of productive rearrangements was obtained per sample.

What the study reported, not specific to this receptor: Baseline clonality was found to be higher than that of age-matched healthy donors and was strongly correlated with circulating CD8+ T-cell counts. Sampling times were not matched between sustained-remission and progressing patients, and lymph node repertoires were not studied. Public clonotypes were found to be uncommon and were observed to contract or remain stable during treatment; the increase in clonality was shown to reflect expansion of private clonotypes at ibrutinib response. An increase in clonality was observed at ibrutinib response, with clonality remaining stable during sustained remission and falling back toward baseline at progression.

The rearrangement joined TRBV7-2 to TRBJ2-7; the D gene is perhaps TRBD1, from 6 matching bases. The receptor was isolated from a human donor with chronic lymphocytic leukemia. The sequenced sample was PBMCs, obtained before ibrutinib treatment. The sequenced DNA: TGTGCCAGCAGCTATTCCGGGACATTGACCTCCTACGAGCAGTACTTC. This encodes CASSYSGTLTSYEQYF.